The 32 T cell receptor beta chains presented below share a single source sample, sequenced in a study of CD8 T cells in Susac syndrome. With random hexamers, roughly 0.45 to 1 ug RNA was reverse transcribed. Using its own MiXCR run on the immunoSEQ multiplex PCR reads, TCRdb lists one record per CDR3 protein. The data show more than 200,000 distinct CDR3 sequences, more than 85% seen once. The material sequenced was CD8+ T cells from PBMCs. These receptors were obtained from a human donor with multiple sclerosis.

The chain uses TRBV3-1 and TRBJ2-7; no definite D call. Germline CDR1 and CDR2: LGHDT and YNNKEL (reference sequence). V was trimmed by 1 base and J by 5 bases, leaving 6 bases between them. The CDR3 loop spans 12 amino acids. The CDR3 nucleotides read TGTGCCAGCAGCCAAGGGTCCAACGAGCAGTACTTC. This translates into CASSQGSNEQYF.

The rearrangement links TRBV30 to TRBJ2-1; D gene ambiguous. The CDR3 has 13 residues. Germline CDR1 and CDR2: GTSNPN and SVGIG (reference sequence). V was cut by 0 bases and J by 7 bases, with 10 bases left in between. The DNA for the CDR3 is TGTGCCTGGAGTGTACTCCAGTTTAATGAGCAGTTCTTC. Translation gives CAWSVLQFNEQFF.

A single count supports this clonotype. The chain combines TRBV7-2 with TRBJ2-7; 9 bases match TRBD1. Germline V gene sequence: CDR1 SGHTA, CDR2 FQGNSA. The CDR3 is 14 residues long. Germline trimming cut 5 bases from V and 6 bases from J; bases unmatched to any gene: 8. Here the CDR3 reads CASSPGTGGGEQYF. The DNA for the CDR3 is TGTGCCAGCAGCCCAGGTACAGGGGGCGGCGAGCAGTACTTC.

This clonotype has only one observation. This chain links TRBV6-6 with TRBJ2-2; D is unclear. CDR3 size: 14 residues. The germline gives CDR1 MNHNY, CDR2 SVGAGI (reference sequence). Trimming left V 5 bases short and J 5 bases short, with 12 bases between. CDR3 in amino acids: CASSQFVGTGELFF. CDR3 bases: TGTGCCAGCAGTCAGTTCGTGGGGACCGGGGAGCTGTTTTTT.

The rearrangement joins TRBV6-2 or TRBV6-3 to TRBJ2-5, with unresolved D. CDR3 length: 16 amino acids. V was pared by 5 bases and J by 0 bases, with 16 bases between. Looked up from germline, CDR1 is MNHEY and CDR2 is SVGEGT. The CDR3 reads CASSDWKAPDQETQYF. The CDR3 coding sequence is TGTGCCAGCAGTGATTGGAAGGCGCCTGACCAAGAGACCCAGTACTTC.

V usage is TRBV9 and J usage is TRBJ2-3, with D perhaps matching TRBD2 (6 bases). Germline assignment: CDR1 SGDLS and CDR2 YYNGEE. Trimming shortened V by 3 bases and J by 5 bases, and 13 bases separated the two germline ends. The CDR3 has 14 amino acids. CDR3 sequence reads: CASSAATSVDTQYF. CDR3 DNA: TGTGCCAGCAGCGCTGCGACTAGTGTAGATACGCAGTATTTT.

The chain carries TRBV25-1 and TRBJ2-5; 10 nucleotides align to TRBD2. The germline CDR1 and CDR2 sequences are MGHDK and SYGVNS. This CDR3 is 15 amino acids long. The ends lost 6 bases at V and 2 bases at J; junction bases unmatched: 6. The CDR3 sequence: CASSPLAGRQETQYF. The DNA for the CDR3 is TGTGCCAGCAGCCCACTAGCGGGGAGGCAAGAGACCCAGTACTTC. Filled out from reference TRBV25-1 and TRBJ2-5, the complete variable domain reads EADIYQTPRYLVIGTGKKITLECSQTMGHDKMYWYQQDPGMELHLIHYSYGVNSTEKGDLSSESTVSRIRTEHFPLTLESARPSHTSQYLCASSPLAGRQETQYFGPGTRLLVL.

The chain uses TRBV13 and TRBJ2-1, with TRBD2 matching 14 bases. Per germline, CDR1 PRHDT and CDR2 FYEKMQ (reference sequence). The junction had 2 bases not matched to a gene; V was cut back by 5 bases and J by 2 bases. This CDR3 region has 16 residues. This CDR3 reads CASSEGLAGAYNEQFF. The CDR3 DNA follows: TGTGCCAGCAGCGAGGGACTAGCGGGGGCCTACAATGAGCAGTTCTTC.

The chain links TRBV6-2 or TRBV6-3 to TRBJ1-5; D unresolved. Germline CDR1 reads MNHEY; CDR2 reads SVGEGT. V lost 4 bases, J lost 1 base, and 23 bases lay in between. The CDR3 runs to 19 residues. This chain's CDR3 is CASSSRAQRTLWSNQPQHF. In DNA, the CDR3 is TGTGCCAGCAGTTCCCGTGCCCAACGGACCCTCTGGAGCAATCAGCCCCAGCATTTT.

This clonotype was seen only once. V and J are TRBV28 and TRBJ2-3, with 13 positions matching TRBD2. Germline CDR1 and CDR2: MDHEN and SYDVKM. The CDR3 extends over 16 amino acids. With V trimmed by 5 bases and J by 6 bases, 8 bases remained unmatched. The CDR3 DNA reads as TGTGCCAGCAGTCCAACGGGACTAGCGGGAAGGGATACGCAGTATTTT. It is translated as CASSPTGLAGRDTQYF.

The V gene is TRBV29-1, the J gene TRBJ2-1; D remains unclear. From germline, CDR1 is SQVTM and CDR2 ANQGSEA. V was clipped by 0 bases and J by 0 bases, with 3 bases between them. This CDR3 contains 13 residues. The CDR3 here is CSVEDLSYNEQFF. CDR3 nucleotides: TGCAGCGTTGAAGACCTCTCCTACAATGAGCAGTTCTTC.

CDR3 sequence: CASSEGIEAFF. Written as DNA, the CDR3 is TGTGCCAGCAGCGAGGGGATAGAAGCTTTCTTT. The chain uses TRBV28 and TRBJ1-1, with D tentatively TRBD1 (5 bases). Germline CDR1 MDHEN, CDR2 SYDVKM. V was shortened by 6 bases and J by 8 bases, with 10 bases between the two germline ends. The CDR3 sequence is 11 residues long. Together with reference TRBV28 and TRBJ1-1, the CDR3 gives the full variable domain: DVKVTQSSRYLVKRTGEKVFLECVQDMDHENMFWYRQDPGLGLRLIYFSYDVKMKEKGDIPEGYSVSREKKERFSLILESASTNQTSMYLCASSEGIEAFFGQGTRLTVV.

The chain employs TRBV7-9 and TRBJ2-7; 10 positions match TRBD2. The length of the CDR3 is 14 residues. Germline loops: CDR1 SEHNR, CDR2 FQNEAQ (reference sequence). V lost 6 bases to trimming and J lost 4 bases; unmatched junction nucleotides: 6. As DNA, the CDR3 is TGTGCCAGCAGTTACAGCGGGAGGGTATACGAGCAGTACTTC. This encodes CASSYSGRVYEQYF.

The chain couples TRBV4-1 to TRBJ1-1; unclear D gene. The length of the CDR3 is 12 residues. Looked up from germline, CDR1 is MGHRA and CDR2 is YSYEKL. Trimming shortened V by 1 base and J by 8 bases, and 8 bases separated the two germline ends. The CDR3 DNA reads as TGCGCCAGCAGCCAAGGATCCATAGAAGCTTTCTTT. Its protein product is CASSQGSIEAFF.

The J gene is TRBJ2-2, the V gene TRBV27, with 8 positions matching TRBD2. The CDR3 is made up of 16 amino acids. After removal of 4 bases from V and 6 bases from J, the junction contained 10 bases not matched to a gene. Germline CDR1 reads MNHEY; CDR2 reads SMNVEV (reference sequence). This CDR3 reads CASSYRGLVTPGELFF. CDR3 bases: TGTGCCAGCAGTTACCGGGGACTAGTTACCCCCGGGGAGCTGTTTTTT.

The CDR3 region has the DNA TGTGCCAGCAGTGAGACACTAACCGGGGAGCTGTTTTTT. Its protein is CASSETLTGELFF. This sequence joins TRBV2 and TRBJ2-2, with no clear D. Germline CDR1 and CDR2: SNHLY and FYNNEI. CDR3 length: 13 residues. Trimming removed 3 bases from V and 5 bases from J, with 7 bases in between.

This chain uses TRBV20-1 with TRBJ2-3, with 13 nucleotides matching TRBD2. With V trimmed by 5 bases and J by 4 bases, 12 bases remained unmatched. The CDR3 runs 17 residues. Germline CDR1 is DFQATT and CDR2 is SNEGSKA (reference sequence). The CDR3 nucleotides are TGCAGTGCTTCTGACTGGACTAGCGGGGGTCGAGCAGATACGCAGTATTTT. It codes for CSASDWTSGGRADTQYF.

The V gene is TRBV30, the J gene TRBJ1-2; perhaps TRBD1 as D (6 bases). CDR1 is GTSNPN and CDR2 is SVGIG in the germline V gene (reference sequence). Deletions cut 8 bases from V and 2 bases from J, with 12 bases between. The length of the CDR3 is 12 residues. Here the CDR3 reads CAAGGSNYGYTF. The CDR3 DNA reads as TGTGCCGCCGGGGGCAGCAACTATGGCTACACCTTC.

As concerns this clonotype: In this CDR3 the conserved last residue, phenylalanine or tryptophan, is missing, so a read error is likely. This chain's CDR3 is CASRTGGREAFL. CDR3 DNA sequence: TGTGCCAGCAGAACCGGCGGCCGTGAAGCTTTCCTT. The rearrangement uses TRBV7-9 and TRBJ1-1, with D hard to call. The V end was cut by 6 bases, the J end by 7 bases, with 12 bases between. The CDR3 is made up of 12 amino acids. Germline lookup yields CDR1 SEHNR and CDR2 FQNEAQ (reference sequence).

Here the CDR3 DNA reads TGTGCCAGCAGCTTATCCGGTTTCGGGGAAGAGACCCAGTACTTC. It translates to CASSLSGFGEETQYF. V and J are TRBV7-9 and TRBJ2-5, with D maybe TRBD2 (5 bases). V lost 2 bases and J 3 bases, leaving 13 bases between the germline ends. Germline loops: CDR1 SEHNR, CDR2 FQNEAQ (reference sequence). The CDR3 is 15 residues long.

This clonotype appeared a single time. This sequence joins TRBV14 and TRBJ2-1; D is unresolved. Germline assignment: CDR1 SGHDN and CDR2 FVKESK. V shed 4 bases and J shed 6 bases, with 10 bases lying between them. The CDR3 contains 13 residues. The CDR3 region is CASSLDLSNEQFF. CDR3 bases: TGTGCCAGCAGCCTCGATTTAAGCAATGAGCAGTTCTTC.

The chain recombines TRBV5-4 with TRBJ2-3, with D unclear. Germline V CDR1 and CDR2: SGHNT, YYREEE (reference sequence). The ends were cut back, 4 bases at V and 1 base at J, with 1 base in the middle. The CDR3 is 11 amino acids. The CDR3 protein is CASSRTDTQYF. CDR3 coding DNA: TGTGCCAGCAGCCGCACAGATACGCAGTATTTT.

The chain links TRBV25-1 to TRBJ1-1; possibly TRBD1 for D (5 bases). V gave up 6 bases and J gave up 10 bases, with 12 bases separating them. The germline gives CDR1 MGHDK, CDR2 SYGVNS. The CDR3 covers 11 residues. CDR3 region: CASRQGTVAFF. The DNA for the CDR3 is TGTGCCAGCAGGCAGGGCACGGTAGCTTTCTTT. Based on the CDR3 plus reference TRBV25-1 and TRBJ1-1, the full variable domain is EADIYQTPRYLVIGTGKKITLECSQTMGHDKMYWYQQDPGMELHLIHYSYGVNSTEKGDLSSESTVSRIRTEHFPLTLESARPSHTSQYLCASRQGTVAFFGQGTRLTVV.

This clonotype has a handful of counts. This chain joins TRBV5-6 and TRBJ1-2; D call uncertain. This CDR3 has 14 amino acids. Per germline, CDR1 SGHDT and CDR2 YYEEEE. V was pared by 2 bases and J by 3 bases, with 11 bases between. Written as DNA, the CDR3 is TGTGCCAGCAGCTTATCACCCGGGGACTATGGCTACACCTTC. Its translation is CASSLSPGDYGYTF.

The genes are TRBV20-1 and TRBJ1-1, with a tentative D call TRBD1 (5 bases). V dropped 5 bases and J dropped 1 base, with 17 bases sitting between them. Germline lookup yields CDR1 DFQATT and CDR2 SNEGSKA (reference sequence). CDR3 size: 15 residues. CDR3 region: CSARPPRQGNTEAFF. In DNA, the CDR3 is TGCAGTGCTCGTCCCCCCCGGCAGGGGAACACTGAAGCTTTCTTT.

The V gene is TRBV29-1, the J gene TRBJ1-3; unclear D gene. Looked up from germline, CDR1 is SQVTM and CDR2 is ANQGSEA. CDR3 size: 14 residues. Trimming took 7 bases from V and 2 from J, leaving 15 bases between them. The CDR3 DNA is TGCAGCGCTGGAGAGGGAGGGACTGGAAACACCATATATTTT. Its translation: CSAGEGGTGNTIYF.

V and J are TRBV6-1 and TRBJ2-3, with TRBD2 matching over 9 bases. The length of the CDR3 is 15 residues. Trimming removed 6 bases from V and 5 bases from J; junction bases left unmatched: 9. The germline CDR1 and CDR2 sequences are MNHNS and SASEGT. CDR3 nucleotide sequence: TGTGCCAGCAGCAATAGCGGGAGTCGAGGAGATACGCAGTATTTT. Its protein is CASSNSGSRGDTQYF.

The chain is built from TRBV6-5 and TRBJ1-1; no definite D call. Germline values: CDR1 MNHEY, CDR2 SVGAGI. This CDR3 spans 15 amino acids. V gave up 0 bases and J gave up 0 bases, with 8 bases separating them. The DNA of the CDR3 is TGTGCCAGCAGTTACTCGGGTAACATGAACACTGAAGCTTTCTTT. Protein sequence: CASSYSGNMNTEAFF.

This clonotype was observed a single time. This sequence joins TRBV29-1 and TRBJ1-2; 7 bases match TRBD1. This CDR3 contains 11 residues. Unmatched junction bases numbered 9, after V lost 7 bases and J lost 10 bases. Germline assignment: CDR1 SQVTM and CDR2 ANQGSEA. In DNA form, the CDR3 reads TGCAGCGCCCTAGACAGGGAGGCCTACACCTTC. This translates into CSALDREAYTF.

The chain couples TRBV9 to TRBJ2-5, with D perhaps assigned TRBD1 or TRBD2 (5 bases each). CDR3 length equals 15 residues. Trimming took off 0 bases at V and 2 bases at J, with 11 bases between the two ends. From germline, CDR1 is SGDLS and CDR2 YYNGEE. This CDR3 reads CASSVGGTSQETQYF. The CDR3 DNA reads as TGTGCCAGCAGCGTAGGAGGGACCTCGCAAGAGACCCAGTACTTC.

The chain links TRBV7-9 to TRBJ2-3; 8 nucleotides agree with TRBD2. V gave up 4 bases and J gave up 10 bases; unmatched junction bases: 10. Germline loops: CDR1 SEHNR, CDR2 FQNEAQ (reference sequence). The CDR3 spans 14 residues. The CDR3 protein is CASSSPAGASAQYF. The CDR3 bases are TGTGCCAGCAGCTCTCCAGCGGGAGCGAGTGCGCAGTATTTT. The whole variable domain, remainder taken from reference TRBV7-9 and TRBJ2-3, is DTGVSQNPRHKITKRGQNVTFRCDPISEHNRLYWYRQTLGQGPEFLTYFQNEAQLEKSRLLSDRFSAERPKGSFSTLEIQRTEQGDSAMYLCASSSPAGASAQYFGPGTRLTVL.

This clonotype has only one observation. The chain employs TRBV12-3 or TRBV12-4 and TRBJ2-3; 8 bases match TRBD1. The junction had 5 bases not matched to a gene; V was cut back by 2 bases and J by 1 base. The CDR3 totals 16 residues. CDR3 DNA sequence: TGTGCCAGCAGTTTAAGACAGGGGATTGGCACAGATACGCAGTATTTT. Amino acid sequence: CASSLRQGIGTDTQYF.